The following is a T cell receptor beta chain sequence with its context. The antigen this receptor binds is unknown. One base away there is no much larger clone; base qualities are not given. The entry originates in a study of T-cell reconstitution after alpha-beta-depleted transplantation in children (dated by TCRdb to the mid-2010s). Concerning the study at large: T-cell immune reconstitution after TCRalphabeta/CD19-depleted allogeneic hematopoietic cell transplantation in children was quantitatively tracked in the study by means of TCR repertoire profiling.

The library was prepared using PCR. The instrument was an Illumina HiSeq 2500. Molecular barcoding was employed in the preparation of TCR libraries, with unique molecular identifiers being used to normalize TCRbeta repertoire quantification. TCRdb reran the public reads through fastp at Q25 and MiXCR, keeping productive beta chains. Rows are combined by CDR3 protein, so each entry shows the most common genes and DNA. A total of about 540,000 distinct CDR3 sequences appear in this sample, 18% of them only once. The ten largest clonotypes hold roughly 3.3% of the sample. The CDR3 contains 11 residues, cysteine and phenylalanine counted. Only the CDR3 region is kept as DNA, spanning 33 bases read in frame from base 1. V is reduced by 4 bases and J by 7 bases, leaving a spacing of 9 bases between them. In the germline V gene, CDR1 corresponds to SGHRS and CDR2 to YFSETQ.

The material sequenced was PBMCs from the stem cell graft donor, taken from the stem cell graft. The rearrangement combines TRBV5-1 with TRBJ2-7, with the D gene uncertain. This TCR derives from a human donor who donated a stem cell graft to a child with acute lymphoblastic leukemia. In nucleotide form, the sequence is TGCGCCAGCAGCCGATATGAGGAGCAGTACTTC. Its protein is CASSRYEEQYF.